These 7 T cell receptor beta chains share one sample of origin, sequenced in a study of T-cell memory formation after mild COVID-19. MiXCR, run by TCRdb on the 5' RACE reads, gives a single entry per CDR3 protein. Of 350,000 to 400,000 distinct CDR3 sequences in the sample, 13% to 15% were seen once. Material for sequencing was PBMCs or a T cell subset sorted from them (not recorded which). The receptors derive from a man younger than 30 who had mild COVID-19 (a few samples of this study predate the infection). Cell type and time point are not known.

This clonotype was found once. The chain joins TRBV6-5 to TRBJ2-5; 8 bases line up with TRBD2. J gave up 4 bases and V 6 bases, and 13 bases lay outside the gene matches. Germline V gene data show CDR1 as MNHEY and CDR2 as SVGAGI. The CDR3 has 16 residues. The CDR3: CASSPSVRGAPETQYF. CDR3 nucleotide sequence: TGTGCCAGCAGCCCCTCGGTGCGGGGGGCCCCAGAGACCCAGTACTTC.

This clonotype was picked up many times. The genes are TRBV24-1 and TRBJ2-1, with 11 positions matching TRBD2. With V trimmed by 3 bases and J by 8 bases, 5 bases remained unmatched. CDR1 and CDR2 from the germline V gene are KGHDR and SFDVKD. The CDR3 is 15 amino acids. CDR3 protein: CATSDPGLAGDEQFF. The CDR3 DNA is TGTGCCACCAGTGATCCCGGACTAGCGGGTGATGAGCAGTTCTTC.

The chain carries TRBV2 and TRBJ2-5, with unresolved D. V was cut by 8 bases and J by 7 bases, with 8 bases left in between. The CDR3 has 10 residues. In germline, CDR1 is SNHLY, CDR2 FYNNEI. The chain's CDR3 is CASGVATQYF. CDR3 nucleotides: TGTGCCAGCGGGGTAGCGACCCAGTACTTC.

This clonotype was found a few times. The CDR3 region has the DNA TGTGCCAGCAGCTTAATGAGGACAGGGGATGTTATCACCTTC. Protein: CASSLMRTGDVITF. The chain links TRBV7-3 to TRBJ1-2; 9 bases align to TRBD1. After removal of 1 base from V and 13 bases from J, the junction contained 10 bases not matched to a gene. CDR1 SGHTA and CDR2 FQGTGA come from the germline V gene. CDR3 size: 14 residues.

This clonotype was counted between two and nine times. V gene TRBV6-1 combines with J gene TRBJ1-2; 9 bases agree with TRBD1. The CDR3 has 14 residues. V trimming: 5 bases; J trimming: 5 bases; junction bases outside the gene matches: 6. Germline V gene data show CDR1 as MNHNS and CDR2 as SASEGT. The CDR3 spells CASSLRTGEYGYTF. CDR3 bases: TGTGCCAGCAGTCTCCGGACAGGGGAATATGGCTACACCTTC.

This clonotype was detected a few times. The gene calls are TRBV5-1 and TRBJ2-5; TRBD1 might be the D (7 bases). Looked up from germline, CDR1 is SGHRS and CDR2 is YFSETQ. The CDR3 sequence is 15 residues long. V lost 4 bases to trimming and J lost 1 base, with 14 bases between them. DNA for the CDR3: TGCGCCAGCAGCCCTCAGGGGGGACCCCAAGAGACCCAGTACTTC. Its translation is CASSPQGGPQETQYF.

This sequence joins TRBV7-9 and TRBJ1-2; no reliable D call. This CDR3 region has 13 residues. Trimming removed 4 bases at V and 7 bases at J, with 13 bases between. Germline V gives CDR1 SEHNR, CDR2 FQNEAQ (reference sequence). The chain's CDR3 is CASSSRVGFGYTF. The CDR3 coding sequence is TGTGCCAGCAGCTCGAGGGTAGGGTTTGGCTACACCTTC.